The 7 T cell receptor beta chains below were found in one sample sequenced in a study of high-grade serous ovarian cancer treatment subgroups. Tumor samples were taken before definitive surgery or chemotherapy. Profiling relied on immunoSEQ multiplex PCR, and the TCRdb table lists in-frame clones only, not all of them. Its table lists around 49 clones. The sequenced sample was tumor tissue. The receptors were gathered from a human donor with high-grade serous ovarian cancer.

The chain couples TRBV7-9 to TRBJ2-7; 8 positions match TRBD2. The trim removed 0 bases at V and 5 bases at J, leaving 9 bases unmatched. Germline-derived CDR1 and CDR2 are SEHNR and FQNEAQ (reference sequence). This CDR3 is 16 amino acids long. Here the CDR3 reads CASSLAVGGAIDEQYF. The CDR3, as DNA: TGTGCCAGCAGCTTAGCGGTCGGGGGGGCAATCGACGAGCAGTACTTC.

The gene calls are TRBV30 and TRBJ2-1; 9 bases map to TRBD1. From germline, CDR1 is GTSNPN and CDR2 SVGIG (reference sequence). V trimming: 2 bases; J trimming: 10 bases; junction bases outside the gene matches: 12. CDR3 size: 15 residues. CDR3 nucleotide sequence: TGTGCCTGGAGTAGCCGGACAGGGGTACTAAAGGAGCAGTTCTTC. This sequence encodes CAWSSRTGVLKEQFF.

The chain joins TRBV6-5 to TRBJ2-7; D gene unclear. CDR3 length: 11 amino acids. Germline V gene sequence: CDR1 MNHEY, CDR2 SVGAGI. V was trimmed by 8 bases and J by 2 bases, leaving 7 bases between them. The DNA of the CDR3 is TGTGCCAGCGGCCGGCCCTACGAGCAGTACTTC. It encodes CASGRPYEQYF.

V gene TRBV21-1 combines with J gene TRBJ1-4. TRBV21-1 is assigned pseudogene status. The CDR3 totals 17 residues. This chain's CDR3 is CASRIPIATRCNEKLFF. CDR3 bases: TGTGCCAGCAGAATTCCAATAGCTACAAGGTGTAATGAAAAACTGTTTTTT.

This clone was seen just once. The CDR3 is CASSQSPGLAANEQFF. The DNA of the CDR3 is TGCGCCAGCAGCCAAAGCCCGGGACTAGCGGCCAATGAGCAGTTCTTC. The gene calls are TRBV4-1 and TRBJ2-1; TRBD2 matches 11 bases. This CDR3 spans 16 amino acids. Germline loops: CDR1 MGHRA, CDR2 YSYEKL. J was trimmed by 6 bases and V by 2 bases; bases with no gene match: 6.

CDR3 in amino acids: CASSPPGVPYGYTF. The CDR3 DNA sequence: TGTGCCAGCTCACCACCTGGCGTACCCTATGGCTACACCTTC. The J gene is TRBJ1-2, the V gene TRBV18; D remains ambiguous. From germline, CDR1 is KGHSH and CDR2 LQKENI. V lost 0 bases to trimming and J lost 4 bases, with 9 bases between them. This CDR3 has 14 residues.

The rearrangement links TRBV4-2 to TRBJ1-2; 7 bases match TRBD1. V was clipped by 3 bases and J by 5 bases; unmatched bases: 9. CDR1 is LGHNA, CDR2 YNFKEQ, per germline. This CDR3 contains 15 residues. CDR3 sequence (DNA): TGTGCCAGCAGCCAGTCTTTCTCGGGACAGTATGGCTACACCTTC. It yields the protein CASSQSFSGQYGYTF.